This T cell receptor beta chain was profiled in a study of control samples from healthy donors and cancer patients. The method was immunoSEQ multiplex PCR; TCRdb's version includes in-frame clones alone and lacks a portion of them. The sample holds fewer than 200,000 clones, around 90% seen once. The sample taken for sequencing was blood. This TCR came from a woman in her 50s in good health.

The chain's CDR3 is CASSQGRLFRRLNQPQHF. As DNA, the CDR3 is TGCGCCAGCAGCCAAGGCAGGTTATTCAGGCGACTCAATCAGCCCCAGCATTTT. The chain combines TRBV4-1 with TRBJ1-5; D is unclear. V lost 1 base to trimming and J lost 3 bases, with 19 bases between them. The CDR3 has 18 amino acids. The germline gives CDR1 MGHRA, CDR2 YSYEKL.